Sequencing of this T cell receptor beta chain was carried out in a study of early T cells in non-severe SARS-CoV-2 infection. CDR3 length: 14 amino acids. Germline CDR1 SGHVS, CDR2 FNYEAQ. V was shortened by 8 bases and J by 1 base, with 12 bases between the two germline ends. This clonotype has just a few counts. MiXCR, run by TCRdb on the 5' RACE reads, gives a single entry per CDR3 protein. The sample consists of 75,000 to 90,000 distinct CDR3 sequences, approximately 15% of them appearing once. The specimen was whole blood. V usage is TRBV7-6 and J usage is TRBJ2-1; D is undetermined. The clonotype was recovered from an adult who was a healthcare worker with PCR-confirmed SARS-CoV-2 infection or an uninfected control (not recorded which). CDR3 sequence: CASSPRVSYNEQFF. The CDR3, as DNA: TGTGCCAGCTCCCCCCGGGTGTCCTACAATGAGCAGTTCTTC.